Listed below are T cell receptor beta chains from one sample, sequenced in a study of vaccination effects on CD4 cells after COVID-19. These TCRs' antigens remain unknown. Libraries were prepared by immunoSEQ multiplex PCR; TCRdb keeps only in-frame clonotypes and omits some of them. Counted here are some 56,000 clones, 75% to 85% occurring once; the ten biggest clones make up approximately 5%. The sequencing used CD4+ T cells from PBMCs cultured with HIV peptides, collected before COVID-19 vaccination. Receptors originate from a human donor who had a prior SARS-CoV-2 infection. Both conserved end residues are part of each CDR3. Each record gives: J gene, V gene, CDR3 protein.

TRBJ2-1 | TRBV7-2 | CASSRGGAVGGNEQFF
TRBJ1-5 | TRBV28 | CASSIVSTARNQPQHF
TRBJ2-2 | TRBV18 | CASSPETAANTGELFF
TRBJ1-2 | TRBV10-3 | CAINMRQGNYGYTF
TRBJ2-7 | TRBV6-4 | CASNEDRGVYEQYF
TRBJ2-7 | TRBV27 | CASSLRYPLFEQYF
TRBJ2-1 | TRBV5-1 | CASSSGSGQGNEQFF
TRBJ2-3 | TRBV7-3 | CASSQRRRGGTDTQYF
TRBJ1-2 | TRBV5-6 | CASSRTPNYGYTF
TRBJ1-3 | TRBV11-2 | CASSTGGQGSGNTIYF
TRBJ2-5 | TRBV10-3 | CAISALTSGGGETQYF
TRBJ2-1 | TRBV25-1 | CASSLGALNEQFF
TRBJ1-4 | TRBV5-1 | CASSLTIGGDEKLFF
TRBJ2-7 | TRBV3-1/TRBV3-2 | CASSQDPSSYEQYF
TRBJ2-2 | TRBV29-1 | CSVVRQGANTGELFF
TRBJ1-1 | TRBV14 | CASSQYLNTEAFF
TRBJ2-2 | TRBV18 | CASSPSQLAGTGELFF
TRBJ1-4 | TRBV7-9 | CASSRGDEKLFF
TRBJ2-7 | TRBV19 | CASGGTGSSYEQYF
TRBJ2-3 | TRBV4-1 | CASSQDPDRGPDTQYF
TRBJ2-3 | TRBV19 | CASSIGLAGPVNTDTQYF
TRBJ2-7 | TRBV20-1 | CSVSPSGTYEQYF
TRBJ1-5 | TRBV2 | CASTPGRGNQPQHF
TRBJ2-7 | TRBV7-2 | CASSLGTSGGQDEQYF
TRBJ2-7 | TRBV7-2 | CASSSQPFSGIHEQYF
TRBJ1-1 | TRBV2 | CASKPGPPGTEAFF
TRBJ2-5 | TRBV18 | CASSPSGLETQYF